These 17 T cell receptor beta chains were sequenced from one sample in a study of blood T cells in healthy people across ages. A second PCR of about 6 to 12 cycles used a sample-barcoded 5' primer and a J-beta primer mix. TCRdb ran MiXCR on the 5' RACE reads and lists one entry per CDR3 protein. The sample has more than 450,000 distinct CDR3 sequences; approximately 26% are singletons. Separately, the same data were catalogued under a study of T cells of mothers and their children.

The material sequenced was blood. The receptors come from a boy under 10 years old in good health.

This rearrangement joins TRBV5-6 to TRBJ2-4; D is unresolved. V lost 4 bases to trimming and J lost 10 bases, with 12 bases between them. Germline V gives CDR1 SGHDT, CDR2 YYEEEE. CDR3 length: 12 residues. In nucleotides, the CDR3 is TGTGCCAGCAGCCAGACTGGTATGATTCAGTACTTC. Residues: CASSQTGMIQYF.

The chain couples TRBV29-1 to TRBJ2-5; D gene ambiguous. CDR3 length: 16 amino acids. Between the trimmed V and J ends, which lost 1 base and 2 bases, there was a span of 17 bases. Per germline, CDR1 SQVTM and CDR2 ANQGSEA. CDR3: CSVEGHRKTVQETQYF. CDR3 DNA sequence: TGCAGCGTTGAAGGCCATAGGAAAACAGTACAAGAGACCCAGTACTTC.

This sequence joins TRBV15 and TRBJ2-3, with D unresolved. The germline V gene encodes CDR1 LNHNV and CDR2 YYDKDF (reference sequence). V was pared by 0 bases and J by 8 bases, with 9 bases between. CDR3 length: 13 amino acids. CDR3 DNA sequence: TGTGCCACCAGCAGAGAAACTCTGGGTACGCAGTATTTT. Its protein product is CATSRETLGTQYF.

The chain recombines TRBV29-1 with TRBJ1-2, with TRBD1 as a possible D gene (6 bases). In germline, CDR1 is SQVTM, CDR2 ANQGSEA. CDR3 length equals 15 residues. V lost 1 base and J lost 1, with 13 bases in between. The CDR3 loop is CSVEVSSDSNYGYTF. CDR3 nucleotide sequence: TGCAGCGTTGAAGTATCTTCGGACAGTAACTATGGCTACACCTTC.

The J gene is TRBJ1-3, the V gene TRBV30; no clear D gene. CDR1 GTSNPN and CDR2 SVGIG come from the germline V gene (reference sequence). Deletions cut 3 bases from V and 4 bases from J, with 16 bases between. This CDR3 has 15 residues. The CDR3 spells CAWRQHSAGGNTIYF. The CDR3 DNA is TGTGCCTGGAGACAGCACAGTGCTGGAGGAAACACCATATATTTT.

This clonotype was counted at least ten times. The chain has TRBV12-3 or TRBV12-4 and TRBJ1-4; D gene uncertain. V was cut by 3 bases and J by 0 bases, with 11 bases left in between. This CDR3 comprises 16 residues. The CDR3 spells CASSFESGSTNEKLFF. DNA of the CDR3: TGTGCCAGCAGTTTTGAGTCAGGCTCAACTAATGAAAAACTGTTTTTT.

A remark on this clonotype: A much more abundant neighbour one base away suggests this may be a read error. The V gene is TRBV6-7, the J gene TRBJ2-1; D gene unclear. TRBV6-7 is treated as an ORF (open reading frame) with a function not yet certain. The CDR3 loop spans 14 amino acids. Trimming took 8 bases from V and 7 from J, leaving 18 bases between them. CDR3: CASVRPQTFNEQFF. CDR3 sequence (DNA): TGTGCCAGCGTACGGCCCCAAACCTTTAATGAGCAGTTCTTC.

This clonotype was seen a few times. The V and J genes are TRBV7-8 and TRBJ2-1; 9 bases map to TRBD2. With V trimmed by 7 bases and J by 1 base, 2 bases remained unmatched. The CDR3 spans 14 residues. The germline V gene has CDR1 SGHVS and CDR2 FQNEAQ. The CDR3 here is CASKGLASYNEQFF. The CDR3 bases are TGTGCCAGCAAGGGACTAGCATCCTACAATGAGCAGTTCTTC.

The chain carries TRBV25-1 and TRBJ1-2; a possible D gene is TRBD1 (6 bases). The CDR3 is 12 amino acids. V lost 2 bases and J lost 5, with 6 bases in between. CDR1 is MGHDK, CDR2 SYGVNS, per germline. CDR3 in amino acids: CASSEGTYGYTF. The CDR3 DNA is TGTGCCAGCAGTGAAGGGACATATGGCTACACCTTC.

The V and J genes are TRBV5-1 and TRBJ1-1; 7 nucleotides line up with TRBD1. Germline lookup yields CDR1 SGHRS and CDR2 YFSETQ. Trimming removed 0 bases from V and 2 bases from J; junction bases left unmatched: 10. The CDR3 contains 17 residues. The CDR3 sequence is CASSLAVRYRGNTEAFF. CDR3 nucleotides: TGCGCCAGCAGCTTGGCCGTGAGGTACAGGGGAAACACTGAAGCTTTCTTT. Looking up the rest from reference TRBV5-1 and TRBJ1-1 gives the full variable domain: KAGVTQTPRYLIKTRGQQVTLSCSPISGHRSVSWYQQTPGQGLQFLFEYFSETQRNKGNFPGRFSGRQFSNSRSEMNVSTLELGDSALYLCASSLAVRYRGNTEAFFGQGTRLTVV.

The genes are TRBV6-6 and TRBJ2-5; no firm D call. The CDR3 runs 15 residues. Germline V CDR1 and CDR2: MNHNY, SVGAGI (reference sequence). The V and J ends lost 6 bases and 5 bases respectively, with 19 bases between them. The CDR3 DNA reads as TGTGCCAGCAGCCAAACGGCCCTAGGTGGTGAGACCCAGTACTTC. Translation gives CASSQTALGGETQYF.

This clonotype was counted only a few times. The genes are TRBV10-3 and TRBJ2-5, with 8 bases aligning to TRBD1. Looked up from germline, CDR1 is ENHRY and CDR2 is SYGVKD. V shed 5 bases and J 5 bases; nucleotides not matched to a gene: 7. The CDR3 sequence is 14 residues long. The CDR3 is CAISSTGEAETQYF. In DNA, the CDR3 is TGTGCCATCAGTTCGACAGGGGAGGCTGAGACCCAGTACTTC.

The J gene is TRBJ1-1, the V gene TRBV6-5; D unclear. Trimming cost V 0 bases and J 4 bases, with 9 bases left between them. Germline V lookup: CDR1 MNHEY, CDR2 SVGAGI. This CDR3 contains 14 residues. In DNA, the CDR3 is TGTGCCAGCAGTTACTCGAGAGCTGCCACTGAAGCTTTCTTT. This translates into CASSYSRAATEAFF.

The genes are TRBV20-1 and TRBJ1-1; TRBD1 might be the D (6 bases). V was shortened by 3 bases and J by 7 bases, with 18 bases between the two germline ends. The CDR3 is 14 amino acids. CDR1 DFQATT and CDR2 SNEGSKA come from the germline V gene (reference sequence). The CDR3, as DNA: TGCAGTGCTAGGGCCGCCGGGGGCAAGTATGAAGCTTTCTTT. As protein: CSARAAGGKYEAFF.

This clonotype was detected only a few times. The genes are TRBV30 and TRBJ2-7; 12 bases match TRBD2. Germline loops: CDR1 GTSNPN, CDR2 SVGIG (reference sequence). Trimming cost V 3 bases and J 3 bases; bases outside gene matches: 3. CDR3 size: 14 residues. The CDR3 DNA is TGTGCCTGGAGGAAGGGACTAGCGGGCTACGAGCAGTACTTC. It translates to CAWRKGLAGYEQYF.

The J gene is TRBJ1-4, the V gene TRBV11-2; D is ambiguous. V lost 0 bases and J 5 bases, leaving 10 bases between the germline ends. There are 15 residues in the CDR3. Germline CDR1 and CDR2: SGHAT and FQNNGV. In DNA form, the CDR3 reads TGTGCCAGCAGCTTAGAATGGACGCCAAATGAAAAACTGTTTTTT. It is translated as CASSLEWTPNEKLFF.

The V call is TRBV5-1, the J call TRBJ2-5, with 11 bases aligning to TRBD2. Germline V gene data show CDR1 as SGHRS and CDR2 as YFSETQ. This CDR3 contains 15 residues. After removal of 5 bases from V and 2 bases from J, the junction contained 5 bases not matched to a gene. DNA for the CDR3: TGCGCCAGCAGACTAGCGGGAGAGATACAAGAGACCCAGTACTTC. This sequence encodes CASRLAGEIQETQYF.